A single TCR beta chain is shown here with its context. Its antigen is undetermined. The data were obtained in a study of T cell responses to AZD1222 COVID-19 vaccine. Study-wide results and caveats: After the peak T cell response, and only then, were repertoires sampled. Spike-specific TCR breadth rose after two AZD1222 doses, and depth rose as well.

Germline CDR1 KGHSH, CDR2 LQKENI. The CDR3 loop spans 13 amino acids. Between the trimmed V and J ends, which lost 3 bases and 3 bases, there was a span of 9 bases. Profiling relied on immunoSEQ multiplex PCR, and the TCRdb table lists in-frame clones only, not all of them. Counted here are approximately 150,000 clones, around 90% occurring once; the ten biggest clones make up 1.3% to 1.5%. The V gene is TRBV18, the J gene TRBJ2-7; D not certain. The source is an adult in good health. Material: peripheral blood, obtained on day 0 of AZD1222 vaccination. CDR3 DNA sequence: TGTGCCAGCTCACCTTCAGACATCTACGAGCAGTACTTC. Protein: CASSPSDIYEQYF.